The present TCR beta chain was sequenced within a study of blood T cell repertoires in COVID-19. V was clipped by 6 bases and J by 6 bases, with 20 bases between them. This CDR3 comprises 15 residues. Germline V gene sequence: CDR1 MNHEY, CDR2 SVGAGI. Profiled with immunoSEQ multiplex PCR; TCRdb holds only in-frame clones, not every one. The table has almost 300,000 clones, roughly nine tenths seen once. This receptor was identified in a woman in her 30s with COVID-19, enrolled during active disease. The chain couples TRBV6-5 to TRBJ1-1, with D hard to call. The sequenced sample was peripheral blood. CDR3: CASSQLTPRSSEAFF. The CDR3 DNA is TGTGCCAGCAGCCAACTCACACCCCGGAGCTCTGAAGCTTTCTTT.